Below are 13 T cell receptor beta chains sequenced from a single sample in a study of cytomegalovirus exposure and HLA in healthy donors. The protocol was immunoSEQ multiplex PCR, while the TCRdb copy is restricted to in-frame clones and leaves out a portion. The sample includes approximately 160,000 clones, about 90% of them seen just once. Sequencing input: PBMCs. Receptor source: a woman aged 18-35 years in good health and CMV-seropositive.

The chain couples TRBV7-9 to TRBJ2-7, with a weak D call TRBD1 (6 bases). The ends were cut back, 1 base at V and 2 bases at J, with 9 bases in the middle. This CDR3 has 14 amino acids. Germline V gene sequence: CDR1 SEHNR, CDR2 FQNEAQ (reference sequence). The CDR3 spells CASSLGGQPYEQYF. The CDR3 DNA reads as TGTGCCAGCAGCTTAGGTGGACAGCCCTACGAGCAGTACTTC. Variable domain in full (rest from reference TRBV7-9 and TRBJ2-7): DTGVSQNPRHKITKRGQNVTFRCDPISEHNRLYWYRQTLGQGPEFLTYFQNEAQLEKSRLLSDRFSAERPKGSFSTLEIQRTEQGDSAMYLCASSLGGQPYEQYFGPGTRLTVT.

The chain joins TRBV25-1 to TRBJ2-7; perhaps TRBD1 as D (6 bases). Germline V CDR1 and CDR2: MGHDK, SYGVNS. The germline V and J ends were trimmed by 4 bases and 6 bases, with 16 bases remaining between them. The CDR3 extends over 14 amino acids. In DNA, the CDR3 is TGTGCCAGCAGTGGTCAGGACAGTCTCTTCGAGCAGTACTTC. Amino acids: CASSGQDSLFEQYF.

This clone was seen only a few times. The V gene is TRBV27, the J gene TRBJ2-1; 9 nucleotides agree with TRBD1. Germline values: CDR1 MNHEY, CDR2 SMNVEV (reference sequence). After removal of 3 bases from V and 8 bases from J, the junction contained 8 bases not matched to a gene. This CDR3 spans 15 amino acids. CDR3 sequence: CASSLRGQGGHEQFF. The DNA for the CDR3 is TGTGCCAGCAGTTTGAGGGGACAGGGTGGTCATGAGCAGTTCTTC.

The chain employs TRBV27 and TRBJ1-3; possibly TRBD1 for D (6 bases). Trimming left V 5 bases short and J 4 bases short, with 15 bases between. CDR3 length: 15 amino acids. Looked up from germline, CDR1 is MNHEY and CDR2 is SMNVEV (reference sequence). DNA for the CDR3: TGTGCCAGCAGTCCTGCCCGGGACACCGGAAACACCATATATTTT. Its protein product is CASSPARDTGNTIYF.

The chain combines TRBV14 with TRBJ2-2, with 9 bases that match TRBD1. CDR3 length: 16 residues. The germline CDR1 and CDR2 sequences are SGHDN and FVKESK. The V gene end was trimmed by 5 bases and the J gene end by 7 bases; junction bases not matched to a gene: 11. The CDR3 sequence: CASSKLQGARSGELFF. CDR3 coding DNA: TGTGCCAGCAGCAAACTACAGGGGGCGCGGAGCGGGGAGCTGTTTTTT.

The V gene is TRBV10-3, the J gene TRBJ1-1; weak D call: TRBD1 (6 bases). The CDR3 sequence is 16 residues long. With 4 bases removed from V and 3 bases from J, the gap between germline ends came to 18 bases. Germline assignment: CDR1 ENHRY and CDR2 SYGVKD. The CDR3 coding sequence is TGTGCCATCAGTGGGACCATCGTAGGGGGAGACACTGAAGCTTTCTTT. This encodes CAISGTIVGGDTEAFF.

CDR3 sequence: CASSGGDYNSPLHF. The CDR3 DNA sequence: TGTGCCAGCAGTGGCGGGGATTATAATTCACCCCTCCACTTT. J is TRBJ1-6 and V is TRBV25-1; D gene unclear. Trimming pared 4 bases from V and 4 bases from J, leaving 8 bases between. CDR1 and CDR2 from the germline V gene are MGHDK and SYGVNS. This CDR3 comprises 14 residues.

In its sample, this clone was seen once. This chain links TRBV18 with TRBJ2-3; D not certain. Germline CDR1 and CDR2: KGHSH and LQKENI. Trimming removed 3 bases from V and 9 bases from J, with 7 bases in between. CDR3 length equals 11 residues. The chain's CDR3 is CASSPAGTQYF. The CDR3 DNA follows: TGTGCCAGCTCACCCGCCGGGACGCAGTATTTT.

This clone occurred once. Here the CDR3 reads CASSSGTGDNEKLFF. The CDR3 DNA follows: TGTGCCAGCAGCAGTGGGACAGGGGATAATGAAAAACTGTTTTTT. The rearrangement uses TRBV21-1 and TRBJ1-4; TRBD1 is the table's D call and was not checked against the DNA. TRBV21-1 is reported as a pseudogene. There are 15 residues in the CDR3.

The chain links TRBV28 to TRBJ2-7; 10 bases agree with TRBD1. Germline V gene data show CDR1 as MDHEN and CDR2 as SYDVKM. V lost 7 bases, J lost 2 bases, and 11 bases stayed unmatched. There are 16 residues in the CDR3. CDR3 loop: CASTPPGTGATYEQYF. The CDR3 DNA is TGTGCCAGCACCCCACCCGGGACAGGGGCAACCTACGAGCAGTACTTC.

The CDR3 coding sequence is TGTGCCAGCAGTCCCGGGACAGGAGGCTCTGAAGCTTTCTTT. As protein: CASSPGTGGSEAFF. This chain joins TRBV28 and TRBJ1-1; 8 nucleotides match TRBD1. This CDR3 region has 14 residues. V lost 5 bases, J lost 6 bases, and 8 bases stayed unmatched. CDR1 and CDR2 from the germline V gene are MDHEN and SYDVKM.

CDR3 residues: CATRPRGQNEKLFF. The CDR3 nucleotides read TGTGCCACGAGACCCAGGGGACAAAATGAAAAACTGTTTTTT. J is TRBJ1-4 and V is TRBV19; the D gene is possibly TRBD1 (6 bases). V lost 10 bases, J lost 5 bases, and 17 bases lay in between. The length of the CDR3 is 14 residues. Germline lookup yields CDR1 LNHDA and CDR2 SQIVND (reference sequence).

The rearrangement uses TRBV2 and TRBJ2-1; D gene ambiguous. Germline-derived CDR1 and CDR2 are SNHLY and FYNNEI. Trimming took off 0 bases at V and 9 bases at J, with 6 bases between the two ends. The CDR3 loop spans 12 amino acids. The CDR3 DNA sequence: TGTGCCAGCAGTGAAGCTTGGAGTGAGCAGTTCTTC. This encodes CASSEAWSEQFF.